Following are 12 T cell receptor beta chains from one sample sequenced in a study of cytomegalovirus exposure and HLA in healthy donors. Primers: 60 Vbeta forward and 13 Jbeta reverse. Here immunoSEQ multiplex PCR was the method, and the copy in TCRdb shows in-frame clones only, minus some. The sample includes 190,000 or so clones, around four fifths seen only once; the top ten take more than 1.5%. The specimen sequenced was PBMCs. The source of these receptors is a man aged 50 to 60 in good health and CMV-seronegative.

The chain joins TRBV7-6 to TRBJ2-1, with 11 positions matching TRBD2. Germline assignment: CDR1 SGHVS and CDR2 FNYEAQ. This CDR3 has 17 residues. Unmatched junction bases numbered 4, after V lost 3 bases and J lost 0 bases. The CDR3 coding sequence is TGTGCCAGCAGCTTTAGCGGGGGGGAGAGCTCCTACAATGAGCAGTTCTTC. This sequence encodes CASSFSGGESSYNEQFF.

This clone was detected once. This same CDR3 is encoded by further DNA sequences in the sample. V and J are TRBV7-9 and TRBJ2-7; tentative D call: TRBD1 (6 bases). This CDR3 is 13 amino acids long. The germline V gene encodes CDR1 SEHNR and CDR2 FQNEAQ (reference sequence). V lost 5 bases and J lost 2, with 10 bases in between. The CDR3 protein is CASSPGQTYEQYF. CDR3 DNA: TGTGCCAGCAGCCCTGGACAGACCTACGAGCAGTACTTC.

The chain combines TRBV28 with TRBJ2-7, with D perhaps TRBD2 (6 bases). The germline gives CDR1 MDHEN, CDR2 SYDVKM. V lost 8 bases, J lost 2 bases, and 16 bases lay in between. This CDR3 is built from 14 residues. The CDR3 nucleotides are TGTGCCAGCGCTAGAGCCGGCGGGGCCTACGAGCAGTACTTC. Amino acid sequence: CASARAGGAYEQYF.

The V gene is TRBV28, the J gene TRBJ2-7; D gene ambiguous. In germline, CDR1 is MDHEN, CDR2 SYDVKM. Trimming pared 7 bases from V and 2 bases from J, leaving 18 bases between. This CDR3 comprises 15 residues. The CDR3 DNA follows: TGTGCCAGCATTGGTAGACTTGGTCCAACCTACGAGCAGTACTTC. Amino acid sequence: CASIGRLGPTYEQYF.

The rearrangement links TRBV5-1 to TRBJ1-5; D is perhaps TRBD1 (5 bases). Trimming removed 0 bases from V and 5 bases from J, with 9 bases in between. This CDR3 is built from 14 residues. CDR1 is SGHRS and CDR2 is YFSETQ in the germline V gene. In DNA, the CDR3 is TGCGCCAGCAGCTTGGACAGGCTGGATCAGCCCCAGCATTTT. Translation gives CASSLDRLDQPQHF.

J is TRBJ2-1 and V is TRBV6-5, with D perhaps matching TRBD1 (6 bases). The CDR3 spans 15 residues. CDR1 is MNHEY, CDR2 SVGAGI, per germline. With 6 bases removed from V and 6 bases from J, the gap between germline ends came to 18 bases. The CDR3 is CASRHRASTSNEQFF. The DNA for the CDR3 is TGTGCCAGCAGGCACAGGGCCTCGACGTCCAATGAGCAGTTCTTC.

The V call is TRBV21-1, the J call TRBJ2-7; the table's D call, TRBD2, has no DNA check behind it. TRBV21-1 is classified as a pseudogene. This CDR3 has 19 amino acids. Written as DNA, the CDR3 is TGTGCCAGCAGCAGGGGTAGGGCAGGGAAAGGACTAGCATCCTACGAGCAGTACTTC. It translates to CASSRGRAGKGLASYEQYF.

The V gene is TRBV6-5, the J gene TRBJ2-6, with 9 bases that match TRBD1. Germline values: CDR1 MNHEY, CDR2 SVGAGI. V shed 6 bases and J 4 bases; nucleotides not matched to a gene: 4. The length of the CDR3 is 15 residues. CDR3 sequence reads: CASRTQGAGANVLTF. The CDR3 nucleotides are TGTGCCAGCAGAACACAGGGGGCCGGGGCCAACGTCCTGACTTTC.

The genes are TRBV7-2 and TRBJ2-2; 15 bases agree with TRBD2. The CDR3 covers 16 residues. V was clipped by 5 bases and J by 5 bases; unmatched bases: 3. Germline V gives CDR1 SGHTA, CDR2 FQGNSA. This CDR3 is CASSQGLAGGTGELFF. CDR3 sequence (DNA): TGTGCCAGCAGCCAGGGACTAGCGGGGGGTACCGGGGAGCTGTTTTTT.

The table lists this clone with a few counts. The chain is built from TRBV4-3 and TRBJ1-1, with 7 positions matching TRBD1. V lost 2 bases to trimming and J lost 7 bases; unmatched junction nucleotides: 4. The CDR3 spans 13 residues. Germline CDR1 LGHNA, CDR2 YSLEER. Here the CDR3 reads CASSQRGTVEAFF. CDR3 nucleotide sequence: TGCGCCAGCAGCCAAAGGGGGACAGTTGAAGCTTTCTTT.

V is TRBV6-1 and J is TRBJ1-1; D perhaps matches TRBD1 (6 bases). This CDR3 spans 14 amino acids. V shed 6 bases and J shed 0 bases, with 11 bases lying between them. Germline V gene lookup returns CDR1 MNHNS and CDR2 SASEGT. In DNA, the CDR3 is TGTGCCAGCAGAGCAGGGGAGATGAACACTGAAGCTTTCTTT. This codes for CASRAGEMNTEAFF.

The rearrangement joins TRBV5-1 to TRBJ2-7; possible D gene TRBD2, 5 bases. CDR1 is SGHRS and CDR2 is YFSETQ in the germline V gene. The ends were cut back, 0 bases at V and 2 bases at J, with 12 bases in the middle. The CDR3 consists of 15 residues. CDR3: CASSLGFLATYEQYF. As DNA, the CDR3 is TGCGCCAGCAGCTTGGGGTTCCTAGCTACCTACGAGCAGTACTTC.